This is a list of T cell receptor beta chains from one sample in a study of identical twins. TCRdb analysed the 5' RACE reads with MiXCR anew, one entry per CDR3 protein. In the table there are about 330,000 distinct CDR3 sequences, approximately 13% of which are singletons. The sample also formed part of further work on yellow fever vaccine responses in identical twins.

The sequenced sample consisted of CD8+ T cells sorted from blood. Receptors originate from a woman aged 18 to 35 in good health. The CDR3 runs from the conserved cysteine through the conserved F or W. Fields, in order: clone size, D gene, J gene, V gene, CDR3 DNA, CDR3 protein. A D gene is named only where the DNA matches it firmly. Clone size appears in some rows only: once, few, many, or a class for an expanded clone.

NA TRBD2 TRBJ2-7 TRBV5-4 TGTGCCAGCAGCAGTCTAGCGGGGGAAGCCTACGAGCAGTACTTC CASSSLAGEAYEQYF
few TRBD1 TRBJ2-3 TRBV7-9 TGTGCCAGCAGCAAGACAGGGGGCGGCACAGATACGCAGTATTTT CASSKTGGGTDTQYF
few NA TRBJ1-2 TRBV2 TGTGCCAGCAGTGATTCGGCTGACGGATACTATGGCTACACCTTC CASSDSADGYYGYTF
many TRBD2 TRBJ2-2 TRBV6-1 TGTGCCAGCAGCCCGACTAGCCCCACCGGGGAGCTGTTTTTT CASSPTSPTGELFF
NA NA TRBJ1-4 TRBV25-1 TGTGCCAGCAGTGAACTTGCAACTAATGAAAAACTGTTTTTT CASSELATNEKLFF
NA NA TRBJ2-3 TRBV28 TGTGCCAGCAGTTTATTCACCCCCAGGGAAGATACGCAGTATTTT CASSLFTPREDTQYF
NA NA TRBJ1-2 TRBV29-1 TGCAGCGTTGCATCCAGGGATGATGGCTACACCTTC CSVASRDDGYTF
few NA TRBJ2-3 TRBV5-6 TGTGCCAGCAGCCTCCCGGGCCCGGGAGATACGCAGTATTTT CASSLPGPGDTQYF
few NA TRBJ1-6 TRBV4-1 TGCGCCAGCAGCTTGGGAGTGAGCTCCTATAATTCACCCCTCCACTTT CASSLGVSSYNSPLHF
few TRBD2 TRBJ2-1 TRBV7-3 TGTGCCAGCAGCGACGGACTAGAATACAATGAGCAGTTCTTC CASSDGLEYNEQFF
few NA TRBJ1-3 TRBV11-2 TGTGCCAGCAGCTTGGCCAACAGGGGAAACACCATATATTTT CASSLANRGNTIYF
NA TRBD2 TRBJ2-1 TRBV14 TGTGCCAGCAGCCAACTAGCGGGAGGGTGGAATGAGCAGTTCTTC CASSQLAGGWNEQFF
few NA TRBJ2-1 TRBV20-1 TGCAGTGCCCACGAGGTTGGAACGAATGAGCAGTTCTTC CSAHEVGTNEQFF
NA NA TRBJ2-1 TRBV5-1 TGCGCCAGCAGCTTTGGTGCCCCCCGGCGGACCGCCTCGGATGAGCAGTTCTTC CASSFGAPRRTASDEQFF
few TRBD2 TRBJ2-1 TRBV20-1 TGCAGTGCCCCGTCTCCGGGACTAGCGCACAATGAGCAGTTCTTC CSAPSPGLAHNEQFF
few NA TRBJ2-3 TRBV20-1 TGCAGTGCTACCTCCGACGGGGATACGCAGTATTTT CSATSDGDTQYF
NA NA TRBJ2-5 TRBV14 TGTGCCAGCAGCCAGAGACTAGGCGATGAGACCCAGTACTTC CASSQRLGDETQYF
NA NA TRBJ2-3 TRBV20-1 TGCAGTGGACGACCCGACTACACAGATACGCAGTATTTT CSGRPDYTDTQYF
NA NA TRBJ2-5 TRBV5-6 TGTGCCAGCAGCTTGGGCTCTAGCCCATTCTATGGGGAGACCCAGTACTTC CASSLGSSPFYGETQYF
NA NA TRBJ2-5 TRBV15 TGTGCCACCAGCACCGGACGACCGCAAGAGACCCAGTACTTC CATSTGRPQETQYF
many NA TRBJ2-7 TRBV5-1 TGCGCCAGCAGCTTGGAGGGGAGCTCCTACGAGCAGTACTTC CASSLEGSSYEQYF
few TRBD1 TRBJ2-7 TRBV29-1 TGCAGCGTCCAGATACGGGGACAGGGGGAGATCTACGAGCAGTACTTC CSVQIRGQGEIYEQYF
NA NA TRBJ2-7 TRBV25-1 TGTGCCAGCAGTGCCCGGGGGACCCACCCAACCTTAACCTACGAGCAGTACTTC CASSARGTHPTLTYEQYF
NA NA TRBJ2-7 TRBV7-8 TGTGCCAGCAGCGCGACGGTGTACGAGCAGTACTTC CASSATVYEQYF
few NA TRBJ1-2 TRBV28 TGTGCCAGCAGTTTTGGAGGGGGGGTCGGCGGCTACACCTTC CASSFGGGVGGYTF
few NA TRBJ1-2 TRBV29-1 TGCAGCGTTGATGGCGGAGAGGGGTATGGCTACACCTTC CSVDGGEGYGYTF
few NA TRBJ2-1 TRBV28 TGTGCCAGCAGTGAACTAGGGGCCAATGAGCAGTTCTTC CASSELGANEQFF
NA TRBD2 TRBJ2-1 TRBV5-1 TGCGCCAGCAGCCCTTCTAGCGGGAGGGCCTGGGGGGATGAGCAGTTCTTC CASSPSSGRAWGDEQFF
few NA TRBJ2-1 TRBV20-1 TGCAGTGCTCCCCGGACGAGCTCCTACAATGAGCAGTTCTTC CSAPRTSSYNEQFF
few TRBD2 TRBJ2-5 TRBV10-2 TGCGCCAGCACCTCACTAGCGGGGGGGAGGGAGACCCAGTACTTC CASTSLAGGRETQYF
NA TRBD1 TRBJ2-3 TRBV7-8 TGTGCCAGCAGTTTTAAGACAGGGTATCCCACAGATACGCAGTATTTT CASSFKTGYPTDTQYF
NA NA TRBJ2-1 TRBV15 TGTGCCACCAGCAGAGTGGGTCCGTGGGGCACCTACAATGAGCAGTTCTTC CATSRVGPWGTYNEQFF
few TRBD1 TRBJ2-1 TRBV15 TGTGCCACCAGCAACCTCTTAGGACAGGGCCCCTACAATGAGCAGTTCTTC CATSNLLGQGPYNEQFF
few NA TRBJ2-1 TRBV6-1 TGTGCCAGCAGTGAAGGGGCGGACAGATACAATGAGCAGTTCTTC CASSEGADRYNEQFF
few TRBD1 TRBJ2-1 TRBV9 TGTGCCAGCAGCCCCGGAACTTCGGACAGGGGGACAATCAATGAGCAGTTCTTC CASSPGTSDRGTINEQFF
NA NA TRBJ2-1 TRBV19 TGTGCCAGTAGTGGGGACTGGGCGGGGGCCCCGGAGCAGTTCTTC CASSGDWAGAPEQFF
NA TRBD2 TRBJ2-5 TRBV6-2/TRBV6-3 TGTGCCAGCAGTTACTCGTCTAGCGGGGGGCCTGGGCAAGAGACCCAGTACTTC CASSYSSSGGPGQETQYF
NA NA TRBJ2-2 TRBV7-9 TGTGCCAGCAGCCCCACCCCCCCTGGGGTCGGGGAGCTGTTTTTT CASSPTPPGVGELFF
few TRBD2 TRBJ2-7 TRBV4-1 TGCGCCAGCAGCCAAGTGGGGGGGGACGAGCAGTACTTC CASSQVGGDEQYF
many NA TRBJ2-3 TRBV14 TGTGCCAGCAGTCCCGCACGCTTTGGACTCACAGATACGCAGTATTTT CASSPARFGLTDTQYF
few NA TRBJ2-1 TRBV20-1 TGCAGTGCTAGTCCCCGGAACTCCTACAATGAGCAGTTCTTC CSASPRNSYNEQFF
NA NA TRBJ1-5 TRBV13 TGTGCCAGCAGCTTAAAGGGGGAAATGGGTCAGCCCCAGCATTTT CASSLKGEMGQPQHF
NA NA TRBJ2-1 TRBV2 TGTGCCTCCCGGCAAGGGGGGAACTACAATGAGCAGTTCTTC CASRQGGNYNEQFF
NA NA TRBJ2-1 TRBV28 TGTGCCAGCAGTCCAACCCCGGAACTTACAAATGAGCAGTTCTTC CASSPTPELTNEQFF
many NA TRBJ1-6 TRBV4-1 TGCGCCAGCAGCCATTACAGGGAATCCTATAATTCACCCCTCCACTTT CASSHYRESYNSPLHF
few TRBD2 TRBJ2-3 TRBV12-3/TRBV12-4 TGTGCCAGCAGTTCCCCCCGTAGCGGGAGTGCAGATACGCAGTATTTT CASSSPRSGSADTQYF
few TRBD2 TRBJ2-5 TRBV2 TGTGCCAGCATGGTGGCGGGAGGGGGCCAAGAGACCCAGTACTTC CASMVAGGGQETQYF
NA TRBD2 TRBJ2-7 TRBV7-9 TGTGCCAGCAGCTTACCGCGCGGGACTAGCGGATCCTACGAGCAGTACTTC CASSLPRGTSGSYEQYF
once NA TRBJ2-7 TRBV27 TGTGCCAGCAGCCCGAGTTCACGGGATTACGAGCAGTACTTC CASSPSSRDYEQYF
NA TRBD1 TRBJ1-1 TRBV9 TGTGCCAGCAGCGTAAACCGGGACAGCGGCATGAACACTGAAGCTTTCTTT CASSVNRDSGMNTEAFF
few NA TRBJ2-7 TRBV6-1 TGTGCCAGCAGACAGGGACAAACCTACGAGCAGTACTTC CASRQGQTYEQYF
NA TRBD2 TRBJ2-3 TRBV7-2 TGTGCCAGCAGCTCCCTAGCGGGATGGGGAGATACGCAGTATTTT CASSSLAGWGDTQYF
NA TRBD2 TRBJ2-5 TRBV7-8 TGTGCCAGCAGCTTTGGGCGCGGGGGGACCCAAGAGACCCAGTACTTC CASSFGRGGTQETQYF